Following are 2 T cell receptor beta chains from one sample sequenced in a study of molecular identifiers for immune sequencing clone quantification. TCRdb passed the PCR reads through MiXCR, listing each CDR3 protein once. Of about 320,000 distinct CDR3 sequences listed, around a fifth are singletons. The sequenced sample was naive CD8+ T cells from blood, with Jurkat cell RNA spiked in. Stated subset: FACS-sorted CD8+CD4-CCR7+CD45RA+ naive T cells. These receptors all come from a human donor in good health. Some libraries in this study had Jurkat cell RNA spiked in.

V and J are TRBV7-9 and TRBJ1-1; D remains unclear. The CDR3 extends over 14 amino acids. Per the germline V gene, CDR1 is SEHNR and CDR2 is FQNEAQ (reference sequence). V gave up 3 bases and J gave up 10 bases, with 18 bases separating them. The CDR3 DNA sequence: TGTGCCAGCAGCTTCGCAGCCTACAACCTTGGAGCTTTCTTT. Encoded protein: CASSFAAYNLGAFF.

Turning to this clonotype: A much larger clone differs from this one at a single base, so this may be a read error. The chain joins TRBV19 to TRBJ2-2; D not certain. Germline CDR1 LNHDA, CDR2 SQIVND (reference sequence). The CDR3 contains 15 residues. CDR3 sequence: CASGIGSRGTGELFF. Written as DNA, the CDR3 is TGTGCCAGTGGTATAGGCAGTCGCGGCACCGGGGAGCTGTTTTTT.